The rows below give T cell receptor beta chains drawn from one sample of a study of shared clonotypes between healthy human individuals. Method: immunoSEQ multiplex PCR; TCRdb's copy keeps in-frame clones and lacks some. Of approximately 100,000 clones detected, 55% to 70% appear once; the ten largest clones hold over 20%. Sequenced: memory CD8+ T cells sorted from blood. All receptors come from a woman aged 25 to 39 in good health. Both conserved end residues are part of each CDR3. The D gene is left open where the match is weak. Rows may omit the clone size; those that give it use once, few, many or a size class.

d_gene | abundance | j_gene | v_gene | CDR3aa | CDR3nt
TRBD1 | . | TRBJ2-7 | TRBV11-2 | CASSLELATGTIYEQYF | TGTGCCAGCAGCTTAGAGCTGGCGACAGGGACAATCTACGAGCAGTACTTC
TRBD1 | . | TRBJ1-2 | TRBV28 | CASRETGGDYGYTF | TGTGCCAGCAGAGAAACAGGGGGAGACTATGGCTACACCTTC
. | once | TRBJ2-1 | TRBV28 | CASSERVSSYNEQFF | TGTGCCAGCAGCGAGAGGGTAAGCTCCTACAATGAGCAGTTCTTC
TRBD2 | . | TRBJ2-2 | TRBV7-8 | CASSRTGTSGTGELFF | TGTGCCAGCAGCCGAACCGGGACTAGTGGCACCGGGGAGCTGTTTTTT
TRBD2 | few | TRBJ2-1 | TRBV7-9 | CASSPRGGSAYNEQFF | TGTGCCAGCAGCCCACGGGGCGGGAGTGCCTACAATGAGCAGTTCTTC
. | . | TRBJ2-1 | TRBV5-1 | CASSLRTLGNEQFF | TGCGCCAGCAGCTTGAGGACCCTTGGGAATGAGCAGTTCTTC
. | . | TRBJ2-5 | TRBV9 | CASSVEGETQYF | TGTGCCAGCAGCGTAGAGGGGGAGACCCAGTACTTC
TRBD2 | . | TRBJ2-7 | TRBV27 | CASSPLGGSNHEQYF | TGTGCCAGCAGTCCTCTGGGGGGGAGCAACCACGAGCAGTACTTC
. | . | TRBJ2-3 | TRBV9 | CASSVRPTGKDTQYF | TGTGCCAGCAGCGTGCGTCCGACAGGCAAAGATACGCAGTATTTT
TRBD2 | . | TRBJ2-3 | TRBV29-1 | CSVGRGETDTQYF | TGCAGCGTCGGGAGGGGGGAAACAGATACGCAGTATTTT
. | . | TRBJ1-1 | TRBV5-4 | CASSFSSQTEAFF | TGTGCCAGCAGCTTTTCTTCCCAGACTGAAGCTTTCTTT
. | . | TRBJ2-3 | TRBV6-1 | CASSEGPGLTDTQYF | TGTGCCAGCAGTGAAGGGCCAGGGTTGACAGATACGCAGTATTTT
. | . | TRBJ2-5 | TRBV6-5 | CASSPREVETQYF | TGTGCCAGCAGTCCCAGGGAGGTGGAGACCCAGTACTTC
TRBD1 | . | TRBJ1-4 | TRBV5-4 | CASSPDRGGEKLFF | TGTGCCAGCAGCCCCGACAGGGGGGGTGAAAAACTGTTTTTT
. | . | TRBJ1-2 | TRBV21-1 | CASNKDRGYGYTF | TGTGCCAGCAATAAAGACAGGGGCTATGGCTACACCTTC
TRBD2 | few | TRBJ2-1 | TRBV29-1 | CSVEGVSGWGNEQFF | TGCAGCGTTGAAGGGGTTAGCGGGTGGGGCAATGAGCAGTTCTTC
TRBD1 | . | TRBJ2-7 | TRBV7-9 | CASSRDRTGPDEQYF | TGTGCCAGCAGCCGAGACCGGACAGGGCCGGACGAGCAGTACTTC
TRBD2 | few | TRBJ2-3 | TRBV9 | CASSVGLAQEDTQYF | TGTGCCAGCAGCGTTGGACTAGCGCAGGAAGATACGCAGTATTTT
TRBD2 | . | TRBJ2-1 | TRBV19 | CASSIITGGPYNEQFF | TGTGCCAGTAGTATCATAACGGGAGGGCCCTACAATGAGCAGTTCTTC
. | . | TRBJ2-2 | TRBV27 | CASSPGVQRQLPNTGELFF | TGTGCCAGCAGTCCCGGCGTCCAAAGACAGCTTCCGAACACCGGGGAGCTGTTTTTT
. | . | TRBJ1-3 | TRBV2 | CASSETRRNSGNTIYF | TGTGCCAGCAGTGAAACTCGCCGTAACTCTGGAAACACCATATATTTT
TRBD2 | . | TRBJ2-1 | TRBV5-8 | CASSLLVGDYKYNEQFF | TGTGCCAGCAGCTTGTTGGTTGGGGACTACAAATACAATGAGCAGTTCTTC
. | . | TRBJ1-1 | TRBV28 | CASRQAIGPNTEAFF | TGTGCCAGCAGACAGGCCATAGGGCCAAACACTGAAGCTTTCTTT
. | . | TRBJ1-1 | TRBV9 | CASSVGTQFMNTEAFF | TGTGCCAGCAGCGTTGGGACACAATTCATGAACACTGAAGCTTTCTTT
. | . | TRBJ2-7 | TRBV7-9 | CASSPTRGRRYEQYF | TGTGCCAGCAGCCCGACCAGGGGAAGAAGGTACGAGCAGTACTTC
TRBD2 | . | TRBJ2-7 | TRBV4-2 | CASRTGASGINEQYF | TGTGCCAGCAGAACTGGGGCTAGCGGGATCAACGAGCAGTACTTC
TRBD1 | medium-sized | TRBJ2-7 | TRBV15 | CATSTGQGYEQYF | TGTGCCACCAGTACAGGACAGGGCTACGAGCAGTACTTC
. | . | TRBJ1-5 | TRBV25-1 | CASSELGWGGNQPQHF | TGTGCCAGCAGTGAATTGGGCTGGGGCGGCAATCAGCCCCAGCATTTT
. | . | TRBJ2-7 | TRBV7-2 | CASSAQASYEQYF | TGTGCCAGCAGCGCACAGGCCTCCTACGAGCAGTACTTC
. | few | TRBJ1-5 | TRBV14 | CASSQEGQPQHF | TGTGCCAGCAGCCAAGAGGGTCAGCCCCAGCATTTT
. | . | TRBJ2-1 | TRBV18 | CASPGRDSYNEQFF | TGTGCCAGCCCGGGGCGGGACTCCTACAATGAGCAGTTCTTC
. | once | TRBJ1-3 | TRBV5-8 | CASRKGGNTIYF | TGTGCCAGCAGGAAAGGGGGAAACACCATATATTTT
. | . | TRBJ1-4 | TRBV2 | CASSGVGEKLFF | TGTGCCAGCAGCGGGGTCGGTGAAAAACTGTTTTTT
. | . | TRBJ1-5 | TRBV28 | CASSQGTSSNQPQHF | TGTGCCAGCAGCCAAGGGACATCTAGCAATCAGCCCCAGCATTTT
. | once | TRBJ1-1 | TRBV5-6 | CASSLSENTEAFF | TGTGCCAGCAGCTTGTCAGAGAACACTGAAGCTTTCTTT
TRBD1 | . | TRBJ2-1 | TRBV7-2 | CASSPRQGRWEQFF | TGTGCCAGCAGCCCGCGACAGGGCCGATGGGAGCAGTTCTTC
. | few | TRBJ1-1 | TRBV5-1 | CASSLGATSLQNTEAFF | TGCGCCAGCAGCTTAGGTGCAACCTCACTTCAGAACACTGAAGCTTTCTTT
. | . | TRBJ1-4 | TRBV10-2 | CASSGVRFATNEKLFF | TGCGCCAGCAGTGGGGTCAGGTTCGCAACTAATGAAAAACTGTTTTTT
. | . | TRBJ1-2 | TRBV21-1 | CASGGPWNYGYTF | TGTGCCAGCGGGGGTCCGTGGAACTATGGCTACACCTTC
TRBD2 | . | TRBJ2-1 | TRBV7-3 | CASSLGSGRFEQFF | TGTGCCAGCAGCTTAGGTAGCGGGAGGTTTGAGCAGTTCTTC